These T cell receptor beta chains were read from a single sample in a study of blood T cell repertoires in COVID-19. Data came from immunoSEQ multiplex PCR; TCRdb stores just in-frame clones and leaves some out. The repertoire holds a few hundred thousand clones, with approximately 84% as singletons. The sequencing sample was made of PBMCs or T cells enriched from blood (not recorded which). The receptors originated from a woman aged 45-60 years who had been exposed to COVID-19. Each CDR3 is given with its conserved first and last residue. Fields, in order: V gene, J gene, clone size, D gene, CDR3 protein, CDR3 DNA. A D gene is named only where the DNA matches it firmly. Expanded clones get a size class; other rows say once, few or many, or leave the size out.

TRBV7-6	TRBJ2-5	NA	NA	CASSLARTARGETQYF	TGTGCCAGCAGCTTAGCCCGGACGGCCCGGGGAGAGACCCAGTACTTC
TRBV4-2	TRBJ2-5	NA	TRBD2	CASSPDSGGGAETQYF	TGTGCCAGCAGCCCGGATAGCGGGGGAGGGGCGGAGACCCAGTACTTC
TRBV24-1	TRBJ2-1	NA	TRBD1	CATRDRGVGEQFF	TGTGCCACCCGGGACAGGGGAGTAGGTGAGCAGTTCTTC
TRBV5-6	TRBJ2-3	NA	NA	CASSLWRGLTDTQYF	TGTGCCAGCAGCTTGTGGCGGGGCCTCACAGATACGCAGTATTTT
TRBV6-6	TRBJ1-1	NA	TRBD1	CASSLSKSGTGFKLPEAFF	TGTGCCAGCAGTCTCTCCAAGTCCGGGACAGGGTTTAAGTTGCCTGAAGCTTTCTTT
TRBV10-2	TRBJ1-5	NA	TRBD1	CASSERQGGNQPQHF	TGCGCCAGCAGTGAGAGACAGGGGGGCAATCAGCCCCAGCATTTT
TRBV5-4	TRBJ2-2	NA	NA	CASSFSWSHRNTGELFF	TGTGCCAGCAGCTTTAGTTGGTCCCACAGGAACACCGGGGAGCTGTTTTTT
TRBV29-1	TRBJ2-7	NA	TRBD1	CSVEVGTGIYEQYF	TGCAGCGTTGAAGTGGGGACAGGGATTTACGAGCAGTACTTC
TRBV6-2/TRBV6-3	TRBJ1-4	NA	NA	CASSQTSTTNEKLFF	TGTGCCAGCAGTCAGACAAGTACAACTAATGAAAAACTGTTTTTT
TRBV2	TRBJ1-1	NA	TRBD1	CASSGNLRGTEAFF	TGTGCCAGCTCGGGGAATCTCAGGGGGACTGAAGCTTTCTTT
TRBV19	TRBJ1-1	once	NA	CASSIVANTEAFF	TGTGCCAGTAGTATAGTGGCAAACACTGAAGCTTTCTTT
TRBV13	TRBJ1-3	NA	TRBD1	CATSGTGQGNTIYF	TGTGCCACCAGTGGGACAGGGCAAGGAAACACCATATATTTT
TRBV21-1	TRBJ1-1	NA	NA	CASYQGGSKPNTEAFF	TGTGCCAGTTACCAGGGGGGCAGCAAGCCGAACACTGAAGCTTTCTTT
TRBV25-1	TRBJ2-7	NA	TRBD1	CASSELRPGQLFYEQYF	TGTGCCAGCAGTGAACTTAGACCGGGACAGCTTTTCTACGAGCAGTACTTC
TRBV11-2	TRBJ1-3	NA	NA	CASSPTSSGNTIYF	TGTGCCAGCAGCCCCACGAGCTCTGGAAACACCATATATTTT
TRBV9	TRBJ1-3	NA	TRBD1	CASSARDSSGNTIYF	TGTGCCAGCAGCGCCCGGGACAGCTCTGGAAACACCATATATTTT
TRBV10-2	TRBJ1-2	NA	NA	CASSVRTEDGYTF	TGCGCCAGCAGTGTAAGGACAGAGGATGGCTACACCTTC
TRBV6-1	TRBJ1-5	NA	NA	CASSELQVSNQPQHF	TGTGCCAGCAGTGAATTGCAGGTTAGCAATCAGCCCCAGCATTTT
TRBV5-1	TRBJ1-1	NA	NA	CASSATQGSTEAFF	TGCGCCAGCAGCGCTACCCAAGGGAGCACTGAAGCTTTCTTT
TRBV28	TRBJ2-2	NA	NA	CASSSTGFSPGELFF	TGTGCCAGCAGTTCAACAGGGTTCTCGCCCGGGGAGCTGTTTTTT
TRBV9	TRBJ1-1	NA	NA	CASSSTGRTEAFF	TGTGCCAGCAGCTCGACAGGTCGCACTGAAGCTTTCTTT
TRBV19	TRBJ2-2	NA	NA	CASSPIGQSSTGELFF	TGTGCCAGTAGCCCGATCGGACAGTCGTCCACCGGGGAGCTGTTTTTT
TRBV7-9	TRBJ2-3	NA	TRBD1	CASRYTGGSTDTQYF	TGTGCCAGCAGATATACAGGGGGTAGCACAGATACGCAGTATTTT
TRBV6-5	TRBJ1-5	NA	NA	CASTPQVNQPQHF	TGTGCCAGCACCCCACAGGTTAATCAGCCCCAGCATTTT
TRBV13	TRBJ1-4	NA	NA	CASSLRGYEKLFF	TGTGCCAGCAGCTTGCGGGGCTATGAAAAACTGTTTTTT
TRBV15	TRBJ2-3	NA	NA	CATSSSDSMNTDTQYF	TGTGCCACCAGCTCCTCCGACTCGATGAATACAGATACGCAGTATTTT
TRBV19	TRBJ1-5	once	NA	CASSRHEGANQPQHF	TGTGCCAGTAGCCGACACGAAGGGGCAAATCAGCCCCAGCATTTT